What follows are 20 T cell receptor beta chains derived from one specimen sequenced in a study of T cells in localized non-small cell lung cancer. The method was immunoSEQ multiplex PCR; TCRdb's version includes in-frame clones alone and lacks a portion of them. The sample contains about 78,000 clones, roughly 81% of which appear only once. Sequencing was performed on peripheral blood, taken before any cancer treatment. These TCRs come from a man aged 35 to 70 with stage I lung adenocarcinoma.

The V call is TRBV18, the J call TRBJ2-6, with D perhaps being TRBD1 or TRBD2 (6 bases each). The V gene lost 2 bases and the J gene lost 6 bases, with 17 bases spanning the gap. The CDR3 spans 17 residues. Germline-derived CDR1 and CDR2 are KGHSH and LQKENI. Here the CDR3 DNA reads TGTGCCAGCTCACCAAACCTGCCGGGGGCTGCGGCCAACGTCCTGACTTTC. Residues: CASSPNLPGAAANVLTF.

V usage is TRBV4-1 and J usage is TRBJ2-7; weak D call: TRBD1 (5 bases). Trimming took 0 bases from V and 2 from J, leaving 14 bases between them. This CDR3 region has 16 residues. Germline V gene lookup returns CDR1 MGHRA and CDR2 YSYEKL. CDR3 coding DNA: TGCGCCAGCAGCCAAGATCCCCAGGGCCCTCCCTACGAGCAGTACTTC. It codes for CASSQDPQGPPYEQYF.

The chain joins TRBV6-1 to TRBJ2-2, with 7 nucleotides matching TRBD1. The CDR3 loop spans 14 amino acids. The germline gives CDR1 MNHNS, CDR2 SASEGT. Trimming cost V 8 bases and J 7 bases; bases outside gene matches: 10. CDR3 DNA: TGTGCCAGCGATCTTAGTAGGACAGGCGGGGAGCTGTTTTTT. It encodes CASDLSRTGGELFF.

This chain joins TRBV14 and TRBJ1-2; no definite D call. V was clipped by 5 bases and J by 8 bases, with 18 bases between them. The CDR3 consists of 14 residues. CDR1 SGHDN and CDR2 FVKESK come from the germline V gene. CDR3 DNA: TGTGCCAGCAGCACGCGACATCCAACTATGGGCTACACCTTC. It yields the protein CASSTRHPTMGYTF.

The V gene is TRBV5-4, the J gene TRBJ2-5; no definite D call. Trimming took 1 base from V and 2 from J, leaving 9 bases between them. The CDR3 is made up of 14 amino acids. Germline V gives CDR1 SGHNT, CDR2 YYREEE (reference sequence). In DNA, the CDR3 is TGTGCCAGCAGCTTGCAACACCTTCAAGAGACCCAGTACTTC. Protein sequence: CASSLQHLQETQYF.

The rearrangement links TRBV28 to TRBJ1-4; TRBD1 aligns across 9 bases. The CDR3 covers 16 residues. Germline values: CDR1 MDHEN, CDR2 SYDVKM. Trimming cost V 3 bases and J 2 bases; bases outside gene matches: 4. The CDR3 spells CASSFGTGSTNEKLFF. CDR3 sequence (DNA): TGTGCCAGCAGTTTTGGGACAGGGAGCACTAATGAAAAACTGTTTTTT.

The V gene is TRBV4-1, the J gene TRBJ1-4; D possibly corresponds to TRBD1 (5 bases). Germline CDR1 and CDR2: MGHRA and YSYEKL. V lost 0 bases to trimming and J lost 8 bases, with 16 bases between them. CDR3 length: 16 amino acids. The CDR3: CASSQEAQGIKEKLFF. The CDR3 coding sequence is TGCGCCAGCAGCCAAGAGGCTCAGGGAATCAAGGAAAAACTGTTTTTT.

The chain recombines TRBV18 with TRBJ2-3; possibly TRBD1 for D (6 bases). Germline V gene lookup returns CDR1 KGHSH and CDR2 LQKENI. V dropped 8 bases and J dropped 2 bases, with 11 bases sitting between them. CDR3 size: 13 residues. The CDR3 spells CASAQGNTDTQYF. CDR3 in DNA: TGTGCCAGCGCCCAGGGGAACACAGATACGCAGTATTTT.

CDR3 sequence reads: CSVEGTGGNGYTF. In DNA, the CDR3 is TGCAGCGTCGAGGGGACAGGGGGCAATGGCTACACCTTC. The chain carries TRBV29-1 and TRBJ1-2, with 12 bases identical to TRBD1. In germline, CDR1 is SQVTM, CDR2 ANQGSEA. Trimming cost V 6 bases and J 6 bases; bases outside gene matches: 5. The CDR3 has 13 amino acids.

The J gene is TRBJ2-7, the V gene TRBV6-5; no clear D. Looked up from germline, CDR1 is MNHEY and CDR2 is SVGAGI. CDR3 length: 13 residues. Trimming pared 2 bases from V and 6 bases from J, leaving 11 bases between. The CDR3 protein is CASSYPNEVEQYF. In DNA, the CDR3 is TGTGCCAGCAGTTACCCTAATGAAGTCGAGCAGTACTTC.

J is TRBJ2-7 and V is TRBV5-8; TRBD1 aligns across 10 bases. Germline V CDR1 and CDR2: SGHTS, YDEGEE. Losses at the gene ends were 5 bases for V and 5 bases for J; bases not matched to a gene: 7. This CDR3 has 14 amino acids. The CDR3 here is CASRPGQGYDEQYF. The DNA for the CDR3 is TGTGCCAGCAGGCCGGGACAGGGGTACGACGAGCAGTACTTC. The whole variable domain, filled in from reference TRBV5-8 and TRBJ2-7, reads EAGVTQSPTHLIKTRGQQATLRCSPISGHTSVYWYQQALGLGLQFLLWYDEGEERNRGNFPPRFSGRQFPNYSSELNVNALELEDSALYLCASRPGQGYDEQYFGPGTRLTVT.

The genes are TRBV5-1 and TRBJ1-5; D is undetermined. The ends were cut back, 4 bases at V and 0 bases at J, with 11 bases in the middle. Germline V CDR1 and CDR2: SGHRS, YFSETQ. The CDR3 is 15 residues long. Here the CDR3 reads CASSDGGYSNQPQHF. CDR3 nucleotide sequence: TGCGCCAGCAGCGACGGCGGGTATAGCAATCAGCCCCAGCATTTT.

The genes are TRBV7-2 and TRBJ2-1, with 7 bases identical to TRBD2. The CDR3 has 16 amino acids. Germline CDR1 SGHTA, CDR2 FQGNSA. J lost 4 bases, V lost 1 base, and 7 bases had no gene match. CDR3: CASSLVGRGGYNEQFF. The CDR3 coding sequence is TGTGCCAGCAGCTTAGTAGGGAGGGGAGGATACAATGAGCAGTTCTTC.

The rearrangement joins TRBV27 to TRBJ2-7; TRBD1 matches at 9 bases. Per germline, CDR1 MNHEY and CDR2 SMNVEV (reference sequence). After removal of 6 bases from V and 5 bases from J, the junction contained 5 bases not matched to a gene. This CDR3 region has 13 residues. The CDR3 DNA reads TGTGCCAGCAGGGGGACAGGGACCCACGAGCAGTACTTC. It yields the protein CASRGTGTHEQYF.

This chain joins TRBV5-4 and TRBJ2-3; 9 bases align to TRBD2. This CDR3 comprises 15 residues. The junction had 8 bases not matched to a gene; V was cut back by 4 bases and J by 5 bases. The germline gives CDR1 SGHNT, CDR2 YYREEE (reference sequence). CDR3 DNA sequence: TGTGCCAGCAGCCTGCGGGAGGGGGGCCAAGATACGCAGTATTTT. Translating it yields CASSLREGGQDTQYF. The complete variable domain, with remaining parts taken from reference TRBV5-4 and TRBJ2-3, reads ETGVTQSPTHLIKTRGQQVTLRCSSQSGHNTVSWYQQALGQGPQFIFQYYREEENGRGNFPPRFSGLQFPNYSSELNVNALELDDSALYLCASSLREGGQDTQYFGPGTRLTVL.

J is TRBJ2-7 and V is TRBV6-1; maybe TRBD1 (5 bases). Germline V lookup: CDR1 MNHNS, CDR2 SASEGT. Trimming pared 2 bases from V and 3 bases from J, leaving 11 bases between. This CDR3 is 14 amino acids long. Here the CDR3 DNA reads TGTGCCAGCAGTGAAAGGGGCGTGGGCTACGAGCAGTACTTC. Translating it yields CASSERGVGYEQYF.

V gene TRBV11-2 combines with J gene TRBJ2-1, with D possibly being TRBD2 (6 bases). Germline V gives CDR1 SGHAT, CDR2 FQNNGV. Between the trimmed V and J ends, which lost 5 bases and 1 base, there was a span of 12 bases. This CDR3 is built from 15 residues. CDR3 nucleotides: TGTGCCAGCAGCCCCCCGGGACTTTCCTACAATGAGCAGTTCTTC. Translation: CASSPPGLSYNEQFF.

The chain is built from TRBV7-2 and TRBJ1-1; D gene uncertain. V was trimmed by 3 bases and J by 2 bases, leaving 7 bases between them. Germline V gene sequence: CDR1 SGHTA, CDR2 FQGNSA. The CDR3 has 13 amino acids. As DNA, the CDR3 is TGTGCCAGCAGCTTGGCAACAAACACTGAAGCTTTCTTT. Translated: CASSLATNTEAFF. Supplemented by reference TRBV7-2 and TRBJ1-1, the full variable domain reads GAGVSQSPSNKVTEKGKDVELRCDPISGHTALYWYRQSLGQGLEFLIYFQGNSAPDKSGLPSDRFSAERTGGSVSTLTIQRTQQEDSAVYLCASSLATNTEAFFGQGTRLTVV.

CDR3 region: CASSYTVGYTF. The CDR3 DNA sequence: TGTGCCAGCAGTTACACGGTCGGCTACACCTTC. The chain uses TRBV6-6 and TRBJ1-2; D unresolved. The V gene lost 2 bases and the J gene lost 8 bases, with 6 bases spanning the gap. Germline-derived CDR1 and CDR2 are MNHNY and SVGAGI (reference sequence). This CDR3 has 11 amino acids.

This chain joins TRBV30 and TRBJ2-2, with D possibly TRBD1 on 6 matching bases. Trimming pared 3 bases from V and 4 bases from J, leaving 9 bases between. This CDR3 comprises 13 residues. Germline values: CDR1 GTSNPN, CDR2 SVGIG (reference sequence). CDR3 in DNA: TGTGCCTGGAGGCTGACAGGCACCGGGGAGCTGTTTTTT. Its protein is CAWRLTGTGELFF.